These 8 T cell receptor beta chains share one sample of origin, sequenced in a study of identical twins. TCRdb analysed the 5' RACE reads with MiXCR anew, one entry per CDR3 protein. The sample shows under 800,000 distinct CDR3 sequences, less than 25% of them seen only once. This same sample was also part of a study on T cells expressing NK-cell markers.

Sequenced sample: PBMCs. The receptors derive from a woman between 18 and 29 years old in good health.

CDR3: CSARVLGTGELFF. The CDR3 DNA reads TGCAGTGCTAGAGTGTTAGGGACCGGGGAGCTGTTTTTT. The V gene is TRBV20-1, the J gene TRBJ2-2; D gene uncertain. CDR1 and CDR2 (germline): DFQATT, SNEGSKA (reference sequence). This CDR3 has 13 residues. V lost 1 base and J lost 5, with 8 bases in between.

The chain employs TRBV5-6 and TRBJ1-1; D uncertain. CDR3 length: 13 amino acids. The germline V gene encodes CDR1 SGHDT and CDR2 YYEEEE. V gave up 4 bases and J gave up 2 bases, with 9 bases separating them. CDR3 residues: CASSSTINTEAFF. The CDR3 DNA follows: TGTGCCAGCAGCAGTACTATTAACACTGAAGCTTTCTTT.

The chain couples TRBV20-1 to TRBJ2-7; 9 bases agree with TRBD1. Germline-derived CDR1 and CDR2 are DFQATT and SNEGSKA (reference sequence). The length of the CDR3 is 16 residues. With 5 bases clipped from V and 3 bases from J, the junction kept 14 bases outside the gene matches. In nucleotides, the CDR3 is TGCAGTGCTCCGGGACGAGCCAGGACAGGGGTCTACGAGCAGTACTTC. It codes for CSAPGRARTGVYEQYF.

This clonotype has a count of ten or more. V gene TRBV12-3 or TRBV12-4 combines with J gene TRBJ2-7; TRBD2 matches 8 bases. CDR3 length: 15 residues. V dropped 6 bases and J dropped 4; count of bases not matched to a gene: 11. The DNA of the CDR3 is TGTGCCAGCAGAGAGTCGGTAGCGGGGAAGTACGAGCAGTACTTC. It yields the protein CASRESVAGKYEQYF.

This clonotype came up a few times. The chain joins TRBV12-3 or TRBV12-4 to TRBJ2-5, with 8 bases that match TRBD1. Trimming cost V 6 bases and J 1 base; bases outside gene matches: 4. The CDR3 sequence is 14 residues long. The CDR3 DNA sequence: TGTGCCAGCAGCGTGGGGACAGGCCAAGAGACCCAGTACTTC. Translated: CASSVGTGQETQYF.

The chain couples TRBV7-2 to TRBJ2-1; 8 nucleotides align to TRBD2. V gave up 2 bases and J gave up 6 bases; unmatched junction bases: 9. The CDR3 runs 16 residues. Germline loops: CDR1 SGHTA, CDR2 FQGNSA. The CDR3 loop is CASSLPTSVPRNEQFF. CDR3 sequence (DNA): TGTGCCAGCAGCTTACCGACTAGCGTCCCCCGCAATGAGCAGTTCTTC. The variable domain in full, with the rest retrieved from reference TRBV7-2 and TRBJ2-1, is GAGVSQSPSNKVTEKGKDVELRCDPISGHTALYWYRQSLGQGLEFLIYFQGNSAPDKSGLPSDRFSAERTGGSVSTLTIQRTQQEDSAVYLCASSLPTSVPRNEQFFGPGTRLTVL.

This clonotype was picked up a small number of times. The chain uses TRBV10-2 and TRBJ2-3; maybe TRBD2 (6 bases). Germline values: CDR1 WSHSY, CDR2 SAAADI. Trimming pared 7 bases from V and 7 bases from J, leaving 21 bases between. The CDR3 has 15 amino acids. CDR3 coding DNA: TGCGCCAGCAACGGTCTAGCGCAAGGTGGCTATACGCAGTATTTT. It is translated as CASNGLAQGGYTQYF.

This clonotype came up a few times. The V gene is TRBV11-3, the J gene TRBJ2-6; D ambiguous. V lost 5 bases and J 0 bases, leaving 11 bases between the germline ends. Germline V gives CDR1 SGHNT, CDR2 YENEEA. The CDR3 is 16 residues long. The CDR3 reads CASSPDASSGANVLTF. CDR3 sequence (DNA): TGTGCCAGCAGCCCAGATGCAAGCTCTGGGGCCAACGTCCTGACTTTC. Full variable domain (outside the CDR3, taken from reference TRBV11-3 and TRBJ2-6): EAGVVQSPRYKIIEKKQPVAFWCNPISGHNTLYWYLQNLGQGPELLIRYENEEAVDDSQLPKDRFSAERLKGVDSTLKIQPAELGDSAVYLCASSPDASSGANVLTFGAGSRLTVL.